This TCR beta chain was identified during a study of T cells in Graves' hyperthyroidism and ophthalmopathy. The TCR beta CDR3 regions underwent amplification using RNA transcripts as the source. In the first-round RT-PCR of the TCR CDR3, the HTBI primer set was used. A single record per CDR3 protein comes from TCRdb applying MiXCR to the multiplex PCR reads. In the table there are approximately 690,000 distinct CDR3 sequences, around 21% of which are singletons. Disease duration was under 3 months in the ophthalmopathy patients, who also had a Clinical Activity Score of at least 3 and a NOSPECS grade of at least 4. Germline V gene lookup returns CDR1 MNHNS and CDR2 SASEGT. Germline trimming cut 5 bases from V and 3 bases from J; bases unmatched to any gene: 8. This CDR3 is built from 15 residues.

The chain couples TRBV6-1 to TRBJ2-7; 9 positions agree with TRBD1. The sample consisted of blood. The TCR originated in a man under 40 with Graves' ophthalmopathy. The CDR3 here is CASSFRQGVVYEQYF. For the CDR3, the DNA is TGTGCCAGCAGTTTTAGACAGGGGGTTGTCTACGAGCAGTACTTC.